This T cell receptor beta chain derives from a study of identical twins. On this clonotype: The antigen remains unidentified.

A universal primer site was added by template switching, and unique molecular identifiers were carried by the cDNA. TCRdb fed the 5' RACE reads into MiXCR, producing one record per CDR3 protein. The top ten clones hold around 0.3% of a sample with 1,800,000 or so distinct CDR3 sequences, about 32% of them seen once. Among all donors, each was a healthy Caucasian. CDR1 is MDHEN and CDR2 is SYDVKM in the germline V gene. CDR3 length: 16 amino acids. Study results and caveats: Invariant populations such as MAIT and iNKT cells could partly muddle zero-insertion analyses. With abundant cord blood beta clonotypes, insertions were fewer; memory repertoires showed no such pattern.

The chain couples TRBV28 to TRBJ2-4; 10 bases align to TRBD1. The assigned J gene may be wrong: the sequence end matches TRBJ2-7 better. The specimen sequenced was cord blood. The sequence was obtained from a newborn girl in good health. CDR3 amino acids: CASTSRRQGAPYEQYF. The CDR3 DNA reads TGTGCCAGCACTTCCCGGCGACAGGGGGCCCCCTACGAGCAGTACTTC.